The sequence of this T cell receptor (beta chain) was determined in a study of regulatory T cells in long-lasting Graves disease. This clonotype was detected ten times or more. The time point here: newly diagnosed GD, antithyroid drugs for less than 3 months. The TCR library was made from RNA extracted from PBMCs. CDR1 and CDR2 from the germline V gene are SGHNT and YENEEA. CDR3 size: 15 residues. The V and J ends lost 5 bases and 6 bases, in that order; junction bases with no gene match: 6. Arm-PCR of CDR3 regions and iRepertoire HTBI primers were the basis on which TCR beta libraries were built. TCRdb ran MiXCR on the multiplex PCR reads and lists one entry per CDR3 protein. The top ten hold about 39% of the sample, which has approximately 300,000 distinct CDR3 sequences, about 20% seen once.

This sequence was found in a female donor with Graves disease. Sample: peripheral blood mononuclear cells (PBMCs), taken at new diagnosis, from a patient treated with antithyroid drugs. J is TRBJ2-1 and V is TRBV11-3; 11 bases are a match to TRBD2. CDR3 region: CASSELAGASNEQFF. CDR3 bases: TGTGCCAGCAGCGAACTAGCGGGAGCGTCCAATGAGCAGTTCTTC.